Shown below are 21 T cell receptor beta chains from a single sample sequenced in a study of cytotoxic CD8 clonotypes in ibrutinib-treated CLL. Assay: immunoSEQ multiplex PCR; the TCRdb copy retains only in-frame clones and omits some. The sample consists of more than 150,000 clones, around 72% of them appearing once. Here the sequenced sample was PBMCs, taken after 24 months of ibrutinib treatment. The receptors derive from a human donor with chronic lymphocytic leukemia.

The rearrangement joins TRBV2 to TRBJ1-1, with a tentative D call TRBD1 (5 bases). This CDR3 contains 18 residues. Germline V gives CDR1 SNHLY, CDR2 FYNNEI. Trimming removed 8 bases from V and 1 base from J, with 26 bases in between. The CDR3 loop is CASEDMRDSLDPNTEAFF. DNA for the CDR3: TGTGCCAGCGAGGACATGAGAGACAGTTTGGACCCGAACACTGAAGCTTTCTTT.

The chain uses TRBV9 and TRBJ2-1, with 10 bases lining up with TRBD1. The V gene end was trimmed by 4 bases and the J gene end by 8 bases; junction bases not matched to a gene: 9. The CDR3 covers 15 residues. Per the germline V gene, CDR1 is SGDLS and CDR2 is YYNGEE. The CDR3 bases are TGTGCCAGCAGCTTCCGGGACAGGGGTCGGGATGAGCAGTTCTTC. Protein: CASSFRDRGRDEQFF.

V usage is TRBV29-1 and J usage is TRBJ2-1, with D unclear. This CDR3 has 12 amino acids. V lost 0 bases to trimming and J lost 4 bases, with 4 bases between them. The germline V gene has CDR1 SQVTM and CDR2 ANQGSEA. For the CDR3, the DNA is TGCAGCGTTGAAGACACATACAATGAGCAGTTCTTC. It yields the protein CSVEDTYNEQFF.

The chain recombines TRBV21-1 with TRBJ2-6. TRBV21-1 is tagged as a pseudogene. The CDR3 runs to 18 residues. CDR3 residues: CASSNIWQESSGANVLTF. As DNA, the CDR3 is TGTGCCAGCAGCAACATTTGGCAGGAGAGCTCTGGGGCCAACGTCCTGACTTTC.

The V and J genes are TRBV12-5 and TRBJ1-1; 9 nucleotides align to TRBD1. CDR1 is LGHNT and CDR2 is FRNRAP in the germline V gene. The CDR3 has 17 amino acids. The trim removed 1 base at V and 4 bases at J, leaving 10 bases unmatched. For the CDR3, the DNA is TGTGCTAGTGGTTTGGGGAGATTACAGGGGGCTGTCACTGAAGCTTTCTTT. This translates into CASGLGRLQGAVTEAFF.

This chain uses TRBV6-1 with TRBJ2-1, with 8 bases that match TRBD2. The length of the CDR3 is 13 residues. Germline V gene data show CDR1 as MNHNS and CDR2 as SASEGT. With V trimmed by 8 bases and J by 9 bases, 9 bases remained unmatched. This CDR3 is CASRPGLDSEQFF. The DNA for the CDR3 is TGTGCCAGCCGTCCGGGACTAGATTCTGAGCAGTTCTTC.

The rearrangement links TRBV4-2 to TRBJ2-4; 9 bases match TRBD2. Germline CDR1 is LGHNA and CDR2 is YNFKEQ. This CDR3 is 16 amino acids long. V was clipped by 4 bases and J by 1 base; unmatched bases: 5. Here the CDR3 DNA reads TGTGCCAGCAGCCTAGCGGGAGTATCCGCCAAAAACATTCAGTACTTC. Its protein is CASSLAGVSAKNIQYF.

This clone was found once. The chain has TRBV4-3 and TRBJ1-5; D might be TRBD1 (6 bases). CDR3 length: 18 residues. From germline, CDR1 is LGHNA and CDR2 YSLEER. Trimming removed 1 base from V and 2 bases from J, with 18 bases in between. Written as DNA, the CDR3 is TGCGCCAGCAGCCAAGCCGTGGTCAGGGCAGGGGGCAATCAGCCCCAGCATTTT. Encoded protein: CASSQAVVRAGGNQPQHF.

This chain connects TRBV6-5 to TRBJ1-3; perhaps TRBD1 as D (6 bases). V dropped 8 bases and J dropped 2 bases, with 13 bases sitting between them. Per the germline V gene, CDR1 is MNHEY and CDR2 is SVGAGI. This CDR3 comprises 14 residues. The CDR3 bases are TGTGCCAGCTCCCGGGAGGGGGCTGGAAACACCATATATTTT. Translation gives CASSREGAGNTIYF.

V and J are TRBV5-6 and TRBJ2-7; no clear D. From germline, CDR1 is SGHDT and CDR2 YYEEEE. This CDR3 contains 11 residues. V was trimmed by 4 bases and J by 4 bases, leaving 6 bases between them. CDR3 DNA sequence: TGTGCCAGCAGCCAAACTTACGAGCAGTACTTC. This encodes CASSQTYEQYF. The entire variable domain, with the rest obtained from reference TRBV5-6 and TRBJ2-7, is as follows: DAGVTQSPTHLIKTRGQQVTLRCSPKSGHDTVSWYQQALGQGPQFIFQYYEEEERQRGNFPDRFSGHQFPNYSSELNVNALLLGDSALYLCASSQTYEQYFGPGTRLTVT.

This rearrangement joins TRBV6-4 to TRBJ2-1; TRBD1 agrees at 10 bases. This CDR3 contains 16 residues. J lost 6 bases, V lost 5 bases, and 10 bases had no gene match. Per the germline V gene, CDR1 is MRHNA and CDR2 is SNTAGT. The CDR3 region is CASSTRQGALSNEQFF. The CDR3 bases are TGTGCCAGCAGTACAAGACAGGGGGCGCTTAGCAATGAGCAGTTCTTC.

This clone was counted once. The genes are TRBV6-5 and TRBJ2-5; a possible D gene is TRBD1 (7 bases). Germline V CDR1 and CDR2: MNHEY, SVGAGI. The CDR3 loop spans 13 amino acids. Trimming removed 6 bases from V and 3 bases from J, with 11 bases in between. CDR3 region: CASRRGTEETQYF. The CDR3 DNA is TGTGCCAGCAGACGGGGGACAGAAGAGACCCAGTACTTC.

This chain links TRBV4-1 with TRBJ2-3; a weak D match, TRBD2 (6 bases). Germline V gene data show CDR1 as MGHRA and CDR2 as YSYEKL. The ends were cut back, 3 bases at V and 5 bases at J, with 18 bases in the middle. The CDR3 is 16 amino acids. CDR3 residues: CASSQLPGLAGDTQYF. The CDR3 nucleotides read TGCGCCAGCAGCCAGCTTCCGGGACTCGCCGGAGATACGCAGTATTTT.

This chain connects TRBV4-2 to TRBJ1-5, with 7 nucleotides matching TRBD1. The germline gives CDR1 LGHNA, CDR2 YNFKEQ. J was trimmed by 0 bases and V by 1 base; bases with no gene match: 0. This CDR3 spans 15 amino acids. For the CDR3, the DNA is TGTGCCAGCAGCCAAGGGGACAGTAGCAATCAGCCCCAGCATTTT. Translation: CASSQGDSSNQPQHF.

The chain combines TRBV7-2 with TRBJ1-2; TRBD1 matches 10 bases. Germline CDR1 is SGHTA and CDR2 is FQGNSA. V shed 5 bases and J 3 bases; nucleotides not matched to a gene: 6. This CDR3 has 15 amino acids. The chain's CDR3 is CASSITGTGDYGYTF. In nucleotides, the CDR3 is TGTGCCAGCAGCATCACCGGGACAGGGGACTATGGCTACACCTTC.

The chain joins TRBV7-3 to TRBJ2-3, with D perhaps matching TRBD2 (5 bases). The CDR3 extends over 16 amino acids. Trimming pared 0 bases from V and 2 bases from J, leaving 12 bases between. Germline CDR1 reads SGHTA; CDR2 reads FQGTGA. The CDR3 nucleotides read TGTGCCAGCAGCTTAACTGCTAGCCCTTCCACAGATACGCAGTATTTT. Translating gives CASSLTASPSTDTQYF.

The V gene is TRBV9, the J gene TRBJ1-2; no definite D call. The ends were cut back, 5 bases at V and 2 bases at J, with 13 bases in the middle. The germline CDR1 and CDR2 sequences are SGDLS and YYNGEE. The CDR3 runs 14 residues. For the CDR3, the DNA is TGTGCCAGCAGAGGCACCGGACGGAACTATGGCTACACCTTC. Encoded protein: CASRGTGRNYGYTF.

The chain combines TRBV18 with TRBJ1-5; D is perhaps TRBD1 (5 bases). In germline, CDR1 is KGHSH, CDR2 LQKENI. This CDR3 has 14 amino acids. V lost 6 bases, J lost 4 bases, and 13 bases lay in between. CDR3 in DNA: TGTGCCAGCTCGGACAAGACGGGAAATCAGCCCCAGCATTTT. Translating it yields CASSDKTGNQPQHF.

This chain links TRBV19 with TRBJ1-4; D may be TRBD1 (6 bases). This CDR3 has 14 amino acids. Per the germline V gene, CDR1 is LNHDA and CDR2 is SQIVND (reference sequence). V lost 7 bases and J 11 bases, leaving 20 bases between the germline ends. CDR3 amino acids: CASTQTGFDWKLFF. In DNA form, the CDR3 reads TGTGCCAGTACCCAGACAGGATTTGACTGGAAACTGTTTTTT.

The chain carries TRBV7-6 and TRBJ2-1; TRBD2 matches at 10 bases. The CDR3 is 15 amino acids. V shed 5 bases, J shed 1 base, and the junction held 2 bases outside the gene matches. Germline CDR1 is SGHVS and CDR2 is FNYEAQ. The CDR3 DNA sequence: TGTGCCAGCAGCCGGACTAGCGGATCCTACAATGAGCAGTTCTTC. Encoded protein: CASSRTSGSYNEQFF.

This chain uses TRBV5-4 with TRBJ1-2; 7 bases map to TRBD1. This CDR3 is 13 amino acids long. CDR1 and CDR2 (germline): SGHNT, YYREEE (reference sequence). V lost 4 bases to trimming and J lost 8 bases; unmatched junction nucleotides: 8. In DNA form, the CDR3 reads TGTGCCAGCAGCCCCGACAGGGAGTGGGGCTACACCTTC. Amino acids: CASSPDREWGYTF.